Listed below are T cell receptor beta chains from one sample, sequenced in a study of blood T cell repertoires in COVID-19. Method: immunoSEQ multiplex PCR; TCRdb's copy keeps in-frame clones and lacks some. The sample carries 65,000 to 90,000 clones, around 80% recorded once. Sequenced sample: peripheral blood. The source is a man in his 60s with active or convalescent COVID-19. Both conserved end residues are part of each CDR3. The D gene is left open where the match is weak. The size field is filled for only some rows; it gives once, few, many or a size class.

J gene | CDR3 length | D gene | clone size | V gene | CDR3 DNA | CDR3 protein
TRBJ1-3 | 17 | . | . | TRBV7-2 | TGTGCCAGCAGCTCTCAGCCCCGGGGGACCTCTGGAAACACCATATATTTT | CASSSQPRGTSGNTIYF
TRBJ2-1 | 15 | . | . | TRBV18 | TGTGCCAGCTCACCGTACGAGTCCACCTACAATGAGCAGTTCTTC | CASSPYESTYNEQFF
TRBJ2-2 | 15 | TRBD1 | few | TRBV2 | TGTGCCAGCAGTGTTACGGGACAGGGATCCGGGGAGCTGTTTTTT | CASSVTGQGSGELFF
TRBJ2-3 | 14 | . | . | TRBV10-3 | TGTGCCATCAGTGAGTTCCAGGGCACAGATACGCAGTATTTT | CAISEFQGTDTQYF
TRBJ1-2 | 16 | TRBD1 | . | TRBV27 | TGTGCCAGCAGTTCCTACGGGACAGGACCTAACTATGGCTACACCTTC | CASSSYGTGPNYGYTF
TRBJ1-2 | 15 | TRBD1 | . | TRBV7-9 | TGTGCCAGCAGCTACATCCGGACAGGGGATTATGGCTACACCTTC | CASSYIRTGDYGYTF
TRBJ2-2 | 14 | . | . | TRBV3-1/TRBV3-2 | TGTGCCAGCAGCCAAGACAGTATCACCGGGGAGCTGTTTTTT | CASSQDSITGELFF
TRBJ2-7 | 15 | TRBD1 | many | TRBV4-1 | TGCGCCAGCAGCCAAGCTCCTCAGGGGGTCTACGAGCAGTACTTC | CASSQAPQGVYEQYF
TRBJ2-3 | 13 | . | once | TRBV7-2 | TGTGCCAGCAGCTTAGACCCGGGGGATACGCAGTATTTT | CASSLDPGDTQYF
TRBJ2-7 | 14 | . | once | TRBV19 | TGTGCCAGTAGTATATCCCCAGGGGCCTACGAGCAGTACTTC | CASSISPGAYEQYF
TRBJ1-6 | 15 | TRBD1 | . | TRBV7-9 | TGTGCCAGCAGCCCCCCGGGACAGGGGTTTTCACCCCTCCACTTT | CASSPPGQGFSPLHF
TRBJ1-5 | 15 | TRBD1 | few | TRBV4-2 | TGTGCCAGCAGCATGGGACAGGGGGCAGTTCAGCCCCAGCATTTT | CASSMGQGAVQPQHF
TRBJ1-5 | 14 | . | . | TRBV19 | TGTGCCAGTAGTATGCGCGGGGGTAATCAGCCCCAGCATTTT | CASSMRGGNQPQHF
TRBJ1-3 | 14 | . | . | TRBV29-1 | TGCAGCGTTGAACAGGGGTTCTCTGGAAACACCATATATTTT | CSVEQGFSGNTIYF
TRBJ1-1 | 12 | TRBD1 | . | TRBV19 | TGTGCCACAGGACAGGGGCCGACTGAAGCTTTCTTT | CATGQGPTEAFF
TRBJ1-1 | 13 | TRBD1 | . | TRBV3-1/TRBV3-2 | TGTGCCAGCAGCCACCGGCAGGGGGTTGAAGCTTTCTTT | CASSHRQGVEAFF
TRBJ1-5 | 15 | TRBD1 | . | TRBV10-3 | TGTGCCATCAGTGCAGACAGGGGAGGAGGTCAGCCCCAGCATTTT | CAISADRGGGQPQHF
TRBJ2-5 | 17 | TRBD1 | . | TRBV15 | TGTGCCACCAGCAGAGTTTCGGACAGGGGGAGCCAAGAGACCCAGTACTTC | CATSRVSDRGSQETQYF
TRBJ2-1 | 17 | TRBD1 | few | TRBV19 | TGTGCCAGTAGTACCCCAAGGGAGACAGGGGTGTACAATGAGCAGTTCTTC | CASSTPRETGVYNEQFF
TRBJ1-2 | 13 | . | few | TRBV5-1 | TGCGCCAGCAGCCACAGTGCTGCAAAAGGCTACACCTTC | CASSHSAAKGYTF
TRBJ2-2 | 14 | . | . | TRBV29-1 | TGCAGCGTTGGGAGAAGTCGAAACACCGGGGAGCTGTTTTTT | CSVGRSRNTGELFF
TRBJ2-5 | 12 | . | . | TRBV29-1 | TGCAGCGTTCAACAAGGGGATGAGACCCAGTACTTC | CSVQQGDETQYF
TRBJ2-7 | 15 | TRBD1 | . | TRBV28 | TGTGCCAGCAGTTTATCGACAGGGCCTTCCTACGAGCAGTACTTC | CASSLSTGPSYEQYF
TRBJ2-1 | 15 | TRBD2 | . | TRBV9 | TGTGCCAGCAGCGTAGACCCGGGGGGGGACAATGAGCAGTTCTTC | CASSVDPGGDNEQFF